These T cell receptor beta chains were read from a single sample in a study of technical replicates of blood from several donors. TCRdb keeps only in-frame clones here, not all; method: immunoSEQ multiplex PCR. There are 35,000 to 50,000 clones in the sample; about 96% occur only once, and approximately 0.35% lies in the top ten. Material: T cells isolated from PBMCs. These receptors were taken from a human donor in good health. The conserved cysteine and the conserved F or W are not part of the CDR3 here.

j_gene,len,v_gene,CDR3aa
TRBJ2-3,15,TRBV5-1,ASSLPGLAEASDTQY
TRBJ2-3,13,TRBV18,ASSPPVGPADTQY
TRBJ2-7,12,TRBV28,ASSKFGGAYEQY
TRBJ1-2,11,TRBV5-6,ASSEDREYGYT
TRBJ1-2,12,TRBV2,ASSIQGGSYGYT
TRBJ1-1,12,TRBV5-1,ASRPGGGGTEAF
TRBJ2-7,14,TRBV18,ASSNPGGQGAGEQY
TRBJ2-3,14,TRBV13,ASSSRLAGSTDTQY
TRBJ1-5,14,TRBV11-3,ASSHPGRGWVSPQH
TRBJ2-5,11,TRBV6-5,ASSNHGRETQY
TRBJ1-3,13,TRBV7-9,ASSLDSLSGNTIY
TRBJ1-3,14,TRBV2,ASSRRGGEAGNTIY
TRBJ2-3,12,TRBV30,AGYRREVGDTQY
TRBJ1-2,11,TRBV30,AWSVIPLGGYT
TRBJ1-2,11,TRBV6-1,ASSEGTGGGYT
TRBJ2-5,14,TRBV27,ASSPMTSGTRETQY
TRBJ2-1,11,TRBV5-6,ASSLGGDNEQF
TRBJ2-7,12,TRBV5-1,ASSFNTGGYEQY
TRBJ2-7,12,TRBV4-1,ASSQETGPYEQY
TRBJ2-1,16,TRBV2,ASPGQGGLSGEIDEQF
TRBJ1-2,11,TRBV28,ASTAPGNYGYT
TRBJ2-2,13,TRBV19,ASSSRTGTTGELF
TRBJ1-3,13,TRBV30,AWRSRDYSGNTIY
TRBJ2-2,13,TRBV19,ASRDGRAYTGELF
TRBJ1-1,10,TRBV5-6,ASSAGGTEAF
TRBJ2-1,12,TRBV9,ASSVDGQNNEQF
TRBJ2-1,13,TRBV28,ASSLEYWAHNEQF
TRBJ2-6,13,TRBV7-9,ASSLAGPGANVLT
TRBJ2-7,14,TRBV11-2,ASSTLGLAGHYEQY
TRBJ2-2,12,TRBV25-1,ASSESVNTGELF
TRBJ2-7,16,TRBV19,ASSRRQGGSLESYEQY
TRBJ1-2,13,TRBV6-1,ASSDSGTVNYGYT
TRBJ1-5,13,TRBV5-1,ASSLEGAGNQPQH
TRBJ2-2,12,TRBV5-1,ASSGGQLTGELF
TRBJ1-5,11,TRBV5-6,ASSRGGDQPQH
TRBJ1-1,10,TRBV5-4,ASSGRDTEAF
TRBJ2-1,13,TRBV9,ASSDRLAGINEQF
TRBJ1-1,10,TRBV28,ASSPRSTEAF
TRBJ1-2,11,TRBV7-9,ASKTGGNDGYT
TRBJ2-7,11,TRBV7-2,ASSYVVGREQY
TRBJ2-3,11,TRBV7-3,ASSLGLTDTQY
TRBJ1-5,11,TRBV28,ASSISGEQPQH
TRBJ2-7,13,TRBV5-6,ASSLADRGLYEQY
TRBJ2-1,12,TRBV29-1,SVVPGSSYNEQF
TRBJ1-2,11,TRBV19,ASSPGLTYGYT
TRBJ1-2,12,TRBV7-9,ASSSLGDIYGYT
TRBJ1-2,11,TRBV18,ASSPSGNYGYT
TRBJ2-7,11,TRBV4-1,ASSQGTLNEQY
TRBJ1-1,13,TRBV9,ASSPGGGGGTEAF